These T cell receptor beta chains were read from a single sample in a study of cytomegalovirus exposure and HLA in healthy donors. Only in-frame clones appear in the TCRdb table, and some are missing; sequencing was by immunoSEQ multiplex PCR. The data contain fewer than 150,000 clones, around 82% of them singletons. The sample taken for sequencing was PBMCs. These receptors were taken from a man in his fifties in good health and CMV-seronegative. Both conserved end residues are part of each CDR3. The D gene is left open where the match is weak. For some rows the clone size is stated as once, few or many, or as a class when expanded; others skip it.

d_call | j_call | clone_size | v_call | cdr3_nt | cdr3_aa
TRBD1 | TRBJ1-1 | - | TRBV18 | TGTGCCAGCTCGCTTCGGACAGGGTTCGAGGTGTTTGGAGCTTTCTTT | CASSLRTGFEVFGAFF
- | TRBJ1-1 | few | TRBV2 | TGTGCCAGCAGTGAAGCCGGGATGAACACTGAAGCTTTCTTT | CASSEAGMNTEAFF
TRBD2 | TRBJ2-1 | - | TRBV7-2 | TGTGCCAGCAGCTTAGCTAGCGGGAGGGCCGATGAGCAGTTCTTC | CASSLASGRADEQFF
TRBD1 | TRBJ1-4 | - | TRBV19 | TGTGCCAGTAGGGACAGGCGTAAAAATGAAAAACTGTTTTTT | CASRDRRKNEKLFF
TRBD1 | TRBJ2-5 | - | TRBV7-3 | TGTGCCAGCAGCGCCTCCGGGACAGGGTTAGAGACCCAGTACTTC | CASSASGTGLETQYF
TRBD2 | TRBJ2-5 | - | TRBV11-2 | TGTGCCAGCAGCTTAGACAGCGGGGGGCCCGGAGAGACCCAGTACTTC | CASSLDSGGPGETQYF
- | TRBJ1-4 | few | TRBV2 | TGTGCCAGCAGTGGTGGCAGAACTAATGAAAAACTGTTTTTT | CASSGGRTNEKLFF
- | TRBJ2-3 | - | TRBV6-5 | TGTGCCAGCACTGCGACTAGCACAGATACGCAGTATTTT | CASTATSTDTQYF
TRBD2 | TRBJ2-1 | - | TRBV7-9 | TGTGCCAGCAGCCCGGAGCGGGAGCGGAATGAGCAGTTCTTC | CASSPERERNEQFF
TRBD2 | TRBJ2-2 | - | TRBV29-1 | TGCAGCGTTGAAACCCGGGGGACTAGCGGGAGACTTGTCACCGGGGAGCTGTTTTTT | CSVETRGTSGRLVTGELFF
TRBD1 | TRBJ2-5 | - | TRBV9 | TGTGCCAGCAGCGTGGACGGGACAGGGGGCTTGGAGCAGTACTTC | CASSVDGTGGLEQYF
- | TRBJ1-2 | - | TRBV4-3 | TGCGCCAGCAGCCAAGATCTTAGCCGAATGGTACTAAACTATGGCTACACCTTC | CASSQDLSRMVLNYGYTF
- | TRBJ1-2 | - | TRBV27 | TGTGCCAGCAGCTGGACCGGGGGGGCGAACTATGGCTACACCTTC | CASSWTGGANYGYTF
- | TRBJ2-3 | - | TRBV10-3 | TGTGCCATCAGTCCGAAGGACACTAGCACAGATACGCAGTATTTT | CAISPKDTSTDTQYF
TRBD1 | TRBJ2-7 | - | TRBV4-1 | TGCGCCAGCAGCCAAGCGCCGGGACAGGGGTTCGAGCAGTACTTC | CASSQAPGQGFEQYF
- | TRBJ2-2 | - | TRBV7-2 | TGTGCCAGCAGCTTAGTGGACAGCACCGGGGAGCTGTTTTTT | CASSLVDSTGELFF
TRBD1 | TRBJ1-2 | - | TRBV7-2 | TGTGCCAGCAGCGCGGGACAGGGGAGAGGCTATGGCTACACCTTC | CASSAGQGRGYGYTF
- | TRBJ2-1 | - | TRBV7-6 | TGTGCCAGCAGCCACCAGAACAATGAGCAGTTCTTC | CASSHQNNEQFF
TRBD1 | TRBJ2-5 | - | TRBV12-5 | TGTGCTAGTGGACTAGGACAGGCCGGGGCAGAGACCCAGTACTTC | CASGLGQAGAETQYF
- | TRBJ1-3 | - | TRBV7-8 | TGTGCCAGCAGCACCAGGCTCGAACCATCTGGAAACACCATATATTTT | CASSTRLEPSGNTIYF
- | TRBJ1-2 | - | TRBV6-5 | TGTGCCAGCAGTCCAGACAGTAACTATGGCTACACCTTC | CASSPDSNYGYTF
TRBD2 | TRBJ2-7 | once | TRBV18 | TGTGCCAGCTCAGCCCGGACTAGCGGAGCTAAGGAGCAGTACTTC | CASSARTSGAKEQYF
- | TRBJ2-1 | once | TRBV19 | TGTGCCAGCAGTCGGCTAGGGAGTGGCTCCTACAATGAGCAGTTCTTC | CASSRLGSGSYNEQFF
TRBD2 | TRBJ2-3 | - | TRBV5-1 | TGCGCCAGCAGCCCCCCAGCGGGAGGAAGCACAGATACGCAGTATTTT | CASSPPAGGSTDTQYF
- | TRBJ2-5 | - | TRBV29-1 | TGCAGCGTTGAAGAGAACGGACAGAGCCAAGAGACCCAGTACTTC | CSVEENGQSQETQYF
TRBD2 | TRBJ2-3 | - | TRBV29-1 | TGCAGCGCCGGACTAGCGGGAGTTGGCGATACGCAGTATTTT | CSAGLAGVGDTQYF
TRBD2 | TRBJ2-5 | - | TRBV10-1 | TGCGCCAGCAGGTTGACTAGCGGGAGTTTGTTGTGGGAGACCCAGTACTTC | CASRLTSGSLLWETQYF
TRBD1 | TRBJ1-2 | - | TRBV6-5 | TGTGCCAGCAGTTCTGGGACAGGGAGGATTGACTATGGCTACACCTTC | CASSSGTGRIDYGYTF
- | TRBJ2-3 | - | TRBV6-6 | TGTGCCAGCACCTCGGGACAATGGGGAATCGATACGCAGTATTTT | CASTSGQWGIDTQYF
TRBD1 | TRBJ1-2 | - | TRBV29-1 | TGCAGCGTTGAAAGGGGACAGGGTATCTATGGCTACACCTTC | CSVERGQGIYGYTF
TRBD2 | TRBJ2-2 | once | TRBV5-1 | TGCGCCAGCAGCTTTGGGGACTACCAGAACACCGGGGAGCTGTTTTTT | CASSFGDYQNTGELFF
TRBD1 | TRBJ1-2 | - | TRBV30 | TGTGCCTGGAGTTCGGGGACAGACGATAACTATGGCTACACCTTC | CAWSSGTDDNYGYTF
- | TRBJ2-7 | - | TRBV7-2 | TGTGCCAGCAGCCGTGGACTTTCTGTGGACGAGCAGTACTTC | CASSRGLSVDEQYF
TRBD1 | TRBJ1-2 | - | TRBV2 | TGTGCCAGCAGTGAAGAGCAGGGGGCTACGAGCGGCTACACCTTC | CASSEEQGATSGYTF
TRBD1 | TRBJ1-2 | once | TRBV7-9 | TGTGCCAGCAGCACACGGACAGGGGGCTATAACTATGGCTACACCTTC | CASSTRTGGYNYGYTF
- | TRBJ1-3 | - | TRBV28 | TGTGCCAGCAGGCCTCAGGGTGCTGGAAACACCATATATTTT | CASRPQGAGNTIYF
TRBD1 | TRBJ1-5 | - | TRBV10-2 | TGCGCCGGCGGGACAGGGAAGCAGCCCCAGCATTTT | CAGGTGKQPQHF
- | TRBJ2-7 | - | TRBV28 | TGTGCCAGCAGTTCTTCAGGGAAGGGGCAGTACTTC | CASSSSGKGQYF
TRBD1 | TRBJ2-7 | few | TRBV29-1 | TGCAGCGTTGAGGGACAGGGGGTCGTCGAGCAGTACTTC | CSVEGQGVVEQYF
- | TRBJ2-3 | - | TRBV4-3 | TGCGCCAGCAGCCAAGTAGTAACGGGGACAGATACGCAGTATTTT | CASSQVVTGTDTQYF